Detailed here is one TCR beta chain. This clone's antigen is unknown. No much larger clone exists at a distance of one base, and base qualities are not known. This sample was taken from a study of blood T cell repertoires in COVID-19 (dated by TCRdb to about 2020). Concerning the study at large: The collaborator samples originated in the United States, Italy and Spain and spanned the acute and convalescent phases of COVID-19. The dataset comprised deeply sampled blood TCRbeta repertoires from subjects exposed to, actively infected with, or recovered from COVID-19. The repertoires were released in a freely available public database meant as a resource for research on the immune response to SARS-CoV-2. Nearly every sample came with metadata listing a de-identified subject ID, COVID-19 status, age in years and sex. The prospective study material was composed of cDNA or gDNA derived from T cells, B-cell-depleted T cells, or PBMCs. HLA class I and class II types, where available, came from metadata supplied by the sample provider rather than from assay-based typing. Samples came from the ongoing ImmuneRACE study (first 160 participants) plus 1,254 subjects from 6 global collaborators. Here is what the overall study found, with its caveats: The quantity of clinical and demographic metadata differed by source and by participant and was supplied without curation.

TCRbeta CDR3 regions were amplified from genomic DNA using the immunoSEQ Assay, a bias-controlled multiplex PCR. The published analysis was carried out like this. Within the assay, amplification of reference gene primers was used to estimate how many nucleated cells each sample contained. To quantify the absolute abundance of each unique TCRbeta CDR3 rearrangement, sequence reads were collapsed and filtered. For each sample, productive Simpson clonality was calculated as the square root of Simpson's diversity index over productive rearrangements. This is the immuneACCESS table as TCRdb keeps it, with only in-frame sequences that have V and J called. A part of the clones is gone; compared with another copy, unresolved V genes explain less than half, and the rest is unexplained. Clonal size and the V and J genes are those of that table, whereas D and trimming came from the DNA. Here the sample has about 130,000 clones; roughly four fifths occur a single time. The ten largest account for about 20% of the sample.

Participants in the prospective study were enrolled through a virtual design, were aged about 18 to 100 years, and lived in roughly 26 United States geographic areas. Cohort assignment in the prospective study relied on participant-reported clinical history from a screening survey and a study questionnaire. Recovered participants in ImmuneRACE Cohort 3 were defined as having two consecutive negative NP/OP PCR tests, clearance from a healthcare professional, or resolution of symptoms. Each participant in the prospective study had whole blood, serum and a nasopharyngeal or oropharyngeal swab collected by mobile phlebotomists. Prospective study participants could optionally give additional blood draws and questionnaires over a 2-month period. Before DNA extraction, prospective study blood samples were shipped either frozen or at room temperature. The CDR3 contains 14 residues, cysteine and phenylalanine counted. Only the CDR3 DNA stays, 42 bases, in frame from base 1. The V and J ends are trimmed by 3 bases and 6 bases, leaving 14 bases between them. Reading the germline V gene gives CDR1 WSHSY and CDR2 SAAADI.

Recombination linked TRBV10-2 to TRBJ1-2; no confident D gene assignment can be made. The receptor comes from a man in his thirties or forties who had recovered from COVID-19. The sample consisted of PBMCs or T cells enriched from blood (not recorded which). The DNA sequence is as follows: TGCGCCAGCAGTGATTACAGTGTTTGGGATGGCTACACCTTC. Its translation is CASSDYSVWDGYTF.